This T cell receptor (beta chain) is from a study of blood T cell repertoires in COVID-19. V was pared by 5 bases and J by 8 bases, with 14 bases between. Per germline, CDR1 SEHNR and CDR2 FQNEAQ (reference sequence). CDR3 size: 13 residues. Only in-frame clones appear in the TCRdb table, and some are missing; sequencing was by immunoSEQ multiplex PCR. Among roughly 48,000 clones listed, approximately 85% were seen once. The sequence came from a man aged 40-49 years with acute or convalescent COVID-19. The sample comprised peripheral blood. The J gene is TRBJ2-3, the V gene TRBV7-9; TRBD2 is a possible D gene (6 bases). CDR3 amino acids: CASSQETGGTQYF. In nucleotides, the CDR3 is TGTGCCAGCAGCCAAGAAACCGGGGGTACGCAGTATTTT.